The present TCR beta chain was sequenced within a study of T cells after yellow fever vaccination. On this clonotype: As yet, its antigen is unknown.

Study results and caveats: Post-booster repertoires again held most primary-vaccination clones (about 96% CD4, about 88% CD8). Within FACS-sorted repertoires, abundant clonotypes contaminating from the bulk population could be present.

By 5'RACE template switching, TCR cDNA was produced, with a universal primer site and UMIs added in the process. One entry per CDR3 protein results from TCRdb running MiXCR on the 5' RACE reads. In the table there are approximately 160,000 distinct CDR3 sequences, 6.2% of which are singletons. CDR1 and CDR2 (germline): DFQATT, SNEGSKA (reference sequence). The CDR3 is 13 amino acids. The V gene lost 4 bases and the J gene lost 8 bases, with 17 bases spanning the gap. The chain has TRBV20-1 and TRBJ1-2; the D gene is possibly TRBD1 (6 bases). The source is a man in his late teens or twenties who received the YFV17D yellow fever vaccine. The specimen comprised CD4+ T cells sorted from PBMCs, sampled on the day of the first yellow fever vaccination. The CDR3 region has the DNA TGCAGTGCTAATAGGGGGGCCGGGAGCGGCTACACCTTC. The encoded protein is CSANRGAGSGYTF.